These T cell receptor beta chains were read from a single sample in a study of blood T cell repertoires in COVID-19. Generated by immunoSEQ multiplex PCR, the TCRdb table keeps only in-frame clones and is missing some. The sample has 75,000 to 100,000 clones, over 75% seen once; the top ten hold around 20%. Sample: peripheral blood. These receptor sequences come from a human donor in a cohort sampled during active COVID-19. Both conserved end residues are part of each CDR3. Fields, in order: clone size, V gene, J gene, CDR3 protein. Expanded clones get a size class; other rows say once, few or many, or leave the size out.

>-|TRBV5-1|TRBJ2-5
CASSPTRTGYRETQYF
>-|TRBV5-1|TRBJ2-3
CASSLTAGGDTQYF
>-|TRBV5-6|TRBJ1-2
CASSQMVPGLYGYTF
>-|TRBV28|TRBJ2-7
CASSLRGQGRDEQYF
>-|TRBV4-2|TRBJ2-4
CASSQVGQMTSGANIQYF
>-|TRBV5-5|TRBJ1-5
CASSFAQGFFGQPQHF
>-|TRBV19|TRBJ1-5
CASTTGGAWPQHF
>-|TRBV5-1|TRBJ1-1
CASSLAGDTEAFF
>-|TRBV3-1/TRBV3-2|TRBJ2-1
CASSGLAAYNEQFF
>-|TRBV28|TRBJ1-1
CASSLMGEATEAFF
>-|TRBV3-1/TRBV3-2|TRBJ2-7
CASSMVPGTYEQYF
>once|TRBV19|TRBJ2-7
CASSISHRVHEQYF
>once|TRBV28|TRBJ2-5
CASSTGTGLETQYF
>-|TRBV15|TRBJ1-2
CATSRLDRDSGYTF
>-|TRBV6-2/TRBV6-3|TRBJ1-5
CASSYDFQGSTTSNQPQHF
>-|TRBV19|TRBJ2-5
CASSQYLGVPGLAELPRGKTQYF
>-|TRBV7-2|TRBJ2-3
CASSLADNTDTQYF
>-|TRBV9|TRBJ1-4
CASSVLSGGEKLFF
>once|TRBV6-5|TRBJ2-7
CASKFLHEQYF
>-|TRBV29-1|TRBJ2-5
CSVEVSQVGTQYF
>-|TRBV19|TRBJ1-5
CASSVKGINFQPQHF
>-|TRBV3-1/TRBV3-2|TRBJ1-1
CASSQEGGEGEAFF
>-|TRBV10-2|TRBJ1-6
CASSDPGQGRSPLHF
>-|TRBV4-3|TRBJ2-6
CASSQDSPSGANVLTF
>-|TRBV5-4|TRBJ1-1
CASSLGGQGLSEAFF
>-|TRBV4-3|TRBJ2-7
CASSQELGQDTYEQYF
>-|TRBV14|TRBJ2-7
CASSRSGYEQYF
>-|TRBV6-5|TRBJ2-7
CASSYDRTSYEQYF
>-|TRBV10-3|TRBJ1-5
CAISEQGPTLNQPQHF
>-|TRBV21-1|TRBJ2-7
CASSKKRQGAFLEQYF
>-|TRBV6-6|TRBJ2-7
CASSLTGGQTYEQYF
>-|TRBV19|TRBJ1-1
CASSMRQSEAFF
>-|TRBV5-6|TRBJ2-2
CASSVRLAGRYGELFF
>few|TRBV19|TRBJ2-7
CASSIDRDYEQYF
>once|TRBV27|TRBJ2-2
CASSLGRLAGTGELFF
>-|TRBV7-3|TRBJ2-3
CASSLNAGRMDTQYF
>few|TRBV2|TRBJ2-2
CASSEPGTNTGELFF
>-|TRBV7-8|TRBJ2-2
CASSQPGRELFF